A selection of T cell receptor beta chains follows, all from one sample in a study of Ad26.COV2.S vaccination and SARS-CoV-2 variants. Method: immunoSEQ multiplex PCR; TCRdb's copy keeps in-frame clones and lacks some. The sample yields hundreds of thousands of clones, more than 75% seen once. Sample: peripheral blood, taken in a trial of Ad26.COV2.S vaccine versus placebo. The receptors were sampled from a person aged 18 to 65 who received the Ad26.COV2.S COVID-19 vaccine or a placebo. Both conserved end residues are part of each CDR3. A D gene is named only where the DNA matches it firmly. The listing skips clone size in some rows; elsewhere it reads once, few, many or a size class.

>TRBD2|15|.|TRBV6-5|TRBJ2-7
CASSYGAGGSYEQYF
TGTGCCAGCAGTTACGGGGCGGGGGGTTCCTACGAGCAGTACTTC
>TRBD2|14|.|TRBV5-1|TRBJ2-1
CASSETSGRNEQFF
TGCGCCAGCAGCGAAACTAGCGGGAGGAATGAGCAGTTCTTC
>TRBD1|17|few|TRBV4-1|TRBJ1-4
CASSQGQGTGFNEKLFF
TGCGCCAGCAGCCAAGGCCAGGGGACAGGGTTTAATGAAAAACTGTTTTTT
>TRBD2|16|.|TRBV7-2|TRBJ2-7
CASSLGPAGSSYEQYF
TGTGCCAGCAGCTTAGGTCCAGCGGGGTCCTCCTACGAGCAGTACTTC
>.|16|.|TRBV28|TRBJ2-5
CASSPRTVASLRTQYF
TGTGCCAGCAGTCCTAGGACTGTCGCGAGTTTAAGGACCCAGTACTTC
>.|13|.|TRBV19|TRBJ1-2
CASSPQGNYGYTF
TGTGCCAGTAGTCCACAGGGAAACTATGGCTACACCTTC
>.|20|.|TRBV10-1|TRBJ2-6
CASRPAGAESNNSGANVLTF
TGCGCCAGCAGACCTGCAGGGGCGGAGAGCAATAACTCTGGGGCCAACGTCCTGACTTTC
>TRBD2|15|.|TRBV5-4|TRBJ2-7
CASSPPSGSSYEQYF
TGTGCCAGCAGCCCTCCTAGCGGCTCGTCCTACGAGCAGTACTTC
>.|14|.|TRBV5-1|TRBJ2-2
CASSLEGSTGELFF
TGCGCCAGCAGCTTGGAAGGCAGTACCGGGGAGCTGTTTTTT
>TRBD2|15|.|TRBV5-6|TRBJ2-1
CASSPAASGYNEQFF
TGTGCCAGCAGCCCAGCAGCTAGCGGATACAATGAGCAGTTCTTC
>TRBD1|16|.|TRBV5-6|TRBJ2-3
CASSLTGQLFTDTQYF
TGTGCCAGCAGCTTAACGGGACAGCTTTTCACAGATACGCAGTATTTT
>TRBD2|16|.|TRBV14|TRBJ2-6
CASSQPGRVGANVLTF
TGTGCCAGCAGCCAACCCGGGAGGGTTGGGGCCAACGTCCTGACTTTC
>TRBD1|16|.|TRBV5-1|TRBJ1-2
CASKANPGQGSDGYTF
TGCGCCAGCAAAGCCAACCCGGGACAGGGTTCGGACGGCTACACCTTC
>.|15|.|TRBV9|TRBJ2-5
CASSVGLVGTETQYF
TGTGCCAGCAGCGTAGGACTAGTTGGTACAGAGACCCAGTACTTC
>TRBD1|14|.|TRBV2|TRBJ2-3
CASNRDRGPDTQYF
TGTGCCAGTAACCGGGACAGGGGGCCGGATACGCAGTATTTT
>.|15|.|TRBV21-1|TRBJ2-5
CASSKREAPGRSQYF
TGTGCCAGCAGCAAACGGGAGGCCCCGGGGAGGTCCCAGTACTTC
>TRBD1|13|.|TRBV6-5|TRBJ1-2
CASRDGTGPGYTF
TGTGCCAGCAGAGATGGGACAGGGCCTGGCTACACCTTC
>.|15|many|TRBV6-1|TRBJ1-1
CASSERGSRPREAFF
TGTGCCAGCAGTGAACGAGGCTCCCGCCCTCGTGAAGCTTTCTTT
>.|13|.|TRBV18|TRBJ1-1
CASSPLMNTEAFF
TGTGCCAGCTCCCCCTTAATGAACACTGAAGCTTTCTTT
>TRBD2|15|.|TRBV5-4|TRBJ2-1
CASSLTSGGQDEQFF
TGTGCCAGCAGCCTGACTAGCGGGGGGCAGGATGAGCAGTTCTTC
>.|13|.|TRBV7-2|TRBJ1-2
CASSLGHADGYTF
TGTGCCAGCAGCCTGGGCCACGCGGATGGCTACACCTTC
>.|14|.|TRBV9|TRBJ1-2
CASSDYRVGHGYTF
TGTGCCAGCAGCGACTACAGGGTAGGCCATGGCTACACCTTC
>TRBD1|13|.|TRBV7-9|TRBJ2-7
CASRGTGQGEQYF
TGTGCCAGCAGAGGCACGGGACAGGGAGAGCAGTACTTC
>.|18|.|TRBV18|TRBJ1-2
CASSPNRLGPDITYGYTF
TGTGCCAGCTCACCAAATCGCCTTGGGCCAGATATTACCTATGGCTACACCTTC
>TRBD1|14|.|TRBV7-2|TRBJ2-3
CASSWDRATDTQYF
TGTGCCAGCAGCTGGGACAGGGCGACAGATACGCAGTATTTT
>.|14|.|TRBV19|TRBJ1-5
CASSIWASNQPQHF
TGTGCCAGTAGTATCTGGGCCAGCAATCAGCCCCAGCATTTT
>.|13|.|TRBV28|TRBJ1-2
CASSLMAPSGYTF
TGTGCCAGCAGTTTAATGGCTCCGAGCGGCTACACCTTC
>.|17|.|TRBV4-1|TRBJ1-2
CASSQLTGTLGGYGYTF
TGCGCCAGCAGCCAGCTAACAGGGACTCTGGGTGGCTATGGCTACACCTTC
>TRBD2|16|.|TRBV7-8|TRBJ2-1
CASSPRAGGVSHEQFF
TGTGCCAGCAGCCCCCGGGCGGGGGGCGTAAGCCATGAGCAGTTCTTC
>.|15|.|TRBV10-3|TRBJ2-2
CAISGWTENTGELFF
TGTGCCATCAGCGGTTGGACAGAGAACACCGGGGAGCTGTTTTTT
>TRBD2|16|few|TRBV28|TRBJ2-2
CASMTSGRGGTGELFF
TGTGCCAGCATGACTAGCGGGAGAGGGGGTACCGGGGAGCTGTTTTTT